The entry below describes one T cell receptor beta chain. Its matching antigen is unknown. Clones were read by immunoSEQ multiplex PCR, and TCRdb kept only the in-frame ones, dropping some. The table shows under 60,000 clones, with roughly 80% occurring only once. This sample is part of a study of OX40 agonist ivuxolimab in advanced cancers. Germline V lookup: CDR1 MDHEN, CDR2 SYDVKM. V lost 6 bases, J lost 7 bases, and 12 bases lay in between. The CDR3 spans 12 residues. Study observations and caveats: CD4+ and CD8+ blood T cells expanded clonally by week 6 at 0.1 to 3.0 mg/kg.

The TCR sequence derives from an adult with an advanced solid tumor such as melanoma, head and neck, liver or kidney cancer. The J gene is TRBJ1-1, the V gene TRBV28; weak D call: TRBD1 (5 bases). This material consisted of CD4+ or CD8+ T cells sorted from blood, taken in a trial of the OX40 agonist ivuxolimab. Here the CDR3 reads CASSLGRFEAFF. The CDR3 DNA follows: TGTGCCAGCAGCCTGGGACGTTTTGAAGCTTTCTTT.